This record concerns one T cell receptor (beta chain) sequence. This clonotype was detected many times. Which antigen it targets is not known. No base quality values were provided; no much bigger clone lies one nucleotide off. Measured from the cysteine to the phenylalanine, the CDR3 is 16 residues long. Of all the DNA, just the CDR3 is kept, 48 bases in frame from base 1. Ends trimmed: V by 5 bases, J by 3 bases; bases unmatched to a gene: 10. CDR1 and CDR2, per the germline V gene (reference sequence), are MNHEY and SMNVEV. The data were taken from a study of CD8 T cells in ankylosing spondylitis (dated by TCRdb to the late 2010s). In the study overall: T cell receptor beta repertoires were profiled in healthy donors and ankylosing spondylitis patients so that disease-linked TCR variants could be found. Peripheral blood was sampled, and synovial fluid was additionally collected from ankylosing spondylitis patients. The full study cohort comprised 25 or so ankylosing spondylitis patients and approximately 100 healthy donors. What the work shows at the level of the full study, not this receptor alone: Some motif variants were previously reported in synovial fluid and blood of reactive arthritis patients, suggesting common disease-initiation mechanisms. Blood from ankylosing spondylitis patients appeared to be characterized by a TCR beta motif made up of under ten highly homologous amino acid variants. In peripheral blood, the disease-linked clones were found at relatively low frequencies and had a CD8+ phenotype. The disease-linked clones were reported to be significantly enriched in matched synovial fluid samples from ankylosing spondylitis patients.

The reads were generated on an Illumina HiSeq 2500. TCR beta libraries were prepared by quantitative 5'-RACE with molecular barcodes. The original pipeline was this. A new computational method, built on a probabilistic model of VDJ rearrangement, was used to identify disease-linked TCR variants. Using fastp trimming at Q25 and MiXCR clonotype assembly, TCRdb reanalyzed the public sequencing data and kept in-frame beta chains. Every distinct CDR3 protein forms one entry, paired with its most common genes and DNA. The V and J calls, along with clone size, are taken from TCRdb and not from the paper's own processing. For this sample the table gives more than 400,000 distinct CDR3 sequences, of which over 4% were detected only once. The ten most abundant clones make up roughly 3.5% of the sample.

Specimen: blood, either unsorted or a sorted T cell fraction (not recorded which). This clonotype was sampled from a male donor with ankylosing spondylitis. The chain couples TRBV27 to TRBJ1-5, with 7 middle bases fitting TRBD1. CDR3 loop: CASSPWTGGINQPQHF. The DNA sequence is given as TGTGCCAGCAGTCCTTGGACAGGAGGAATCAATCAGCCCCAGCATTTT.